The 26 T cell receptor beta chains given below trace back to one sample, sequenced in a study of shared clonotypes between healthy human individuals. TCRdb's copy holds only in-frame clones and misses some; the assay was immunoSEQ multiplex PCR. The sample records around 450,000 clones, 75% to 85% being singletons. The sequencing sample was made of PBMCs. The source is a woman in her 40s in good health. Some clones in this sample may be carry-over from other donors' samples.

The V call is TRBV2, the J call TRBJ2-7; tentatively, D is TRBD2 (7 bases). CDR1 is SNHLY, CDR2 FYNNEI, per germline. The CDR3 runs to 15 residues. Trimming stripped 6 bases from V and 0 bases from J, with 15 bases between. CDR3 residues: CASRRGGGSSYEQYF. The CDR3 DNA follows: TGTGCCAGCAGGAGGGGCGGGGGCAGCTCCTACGAGCAGTACTTC.

The CDR3: CASSHGTSGSYEQYF. CDR3 bases: TGTGCCAGCAGCCACGGGACTAGCGGGAGCTACGAGCAGTACTTC. This chain connects TRBV7-9 to TRBJ2-7, with 14 bases that match TRBD2. Germline values: CDR1 SEHNR, CDR2 FQNEAQ (reference sequence). Unmatched junction bases numbered 3, after V lost 5 bases and J lost 3 bases. This CDR3 is built from 15 residues.

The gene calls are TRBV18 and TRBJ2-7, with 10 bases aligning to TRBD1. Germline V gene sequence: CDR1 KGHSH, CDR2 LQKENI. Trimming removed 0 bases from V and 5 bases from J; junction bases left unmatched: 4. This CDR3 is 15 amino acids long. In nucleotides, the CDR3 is TGTGCCAGCTCACCACCGGGACAGGGGCTCAACGAGCAGTACTTC. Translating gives CASSPPGQGLNEQYF. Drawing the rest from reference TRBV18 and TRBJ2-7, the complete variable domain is NAGVMQNPRHLVRRRGQEARLRCSPMKGHSHVYWYRQLPEEGLKFMVYLQKENIIDESGMPKERFSAEFPKEGPSILRIQQVVRGDSAAYFCASSPPGQGLNEQYFGPGTRLTVT.

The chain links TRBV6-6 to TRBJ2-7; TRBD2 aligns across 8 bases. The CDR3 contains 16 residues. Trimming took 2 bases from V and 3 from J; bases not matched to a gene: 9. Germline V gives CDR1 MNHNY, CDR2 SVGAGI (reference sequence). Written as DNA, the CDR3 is TGTGCCAGCAGTTACGTCCGGGGGGGGAACATCTACGAGCAGTACTTC. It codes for CASSYVRGGNIYEQYF.

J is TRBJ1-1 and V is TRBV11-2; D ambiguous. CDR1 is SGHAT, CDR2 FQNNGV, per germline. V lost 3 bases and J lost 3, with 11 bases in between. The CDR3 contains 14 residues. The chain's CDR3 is CASSFGQPDTEAFF. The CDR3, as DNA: TGTGCCAGCAGCTTTGGGCAGCCCGACACTGAAGCTTTCTTT.

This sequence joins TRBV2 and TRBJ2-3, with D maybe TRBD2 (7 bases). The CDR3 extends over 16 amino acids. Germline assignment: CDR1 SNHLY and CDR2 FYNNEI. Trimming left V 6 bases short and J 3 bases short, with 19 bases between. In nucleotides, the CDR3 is TGTGCCAGCAGGAGGGGGGGTGGCGAGTGGACAGATACGCAGTATTTT. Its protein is CASRRGGGEWTDTQYF.

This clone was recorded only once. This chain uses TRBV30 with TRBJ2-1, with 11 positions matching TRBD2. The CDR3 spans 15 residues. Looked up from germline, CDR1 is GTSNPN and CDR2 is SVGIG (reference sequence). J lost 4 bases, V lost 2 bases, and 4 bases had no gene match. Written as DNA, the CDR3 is TGTGCCTGGAGTCTGGGGACTAGCGGATACAATGAGCAGTTCTTC. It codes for CAWSLGTSGYNEQFF.

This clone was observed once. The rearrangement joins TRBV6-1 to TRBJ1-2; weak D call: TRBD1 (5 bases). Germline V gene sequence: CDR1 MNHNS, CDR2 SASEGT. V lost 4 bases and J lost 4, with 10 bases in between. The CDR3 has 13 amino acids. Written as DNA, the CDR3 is TGTGCCAGCAGTGGACAGTTTCTCTATGGCTACACCTTC. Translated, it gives CASSGQFLYGYTF.

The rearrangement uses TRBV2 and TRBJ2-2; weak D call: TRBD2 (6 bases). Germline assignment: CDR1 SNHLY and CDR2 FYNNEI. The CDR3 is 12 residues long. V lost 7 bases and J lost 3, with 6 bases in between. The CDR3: CASTSDTGELFF. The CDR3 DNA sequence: TGTGCCAGCACTAGCGACACCGGGGAGCTGTTTTTT.

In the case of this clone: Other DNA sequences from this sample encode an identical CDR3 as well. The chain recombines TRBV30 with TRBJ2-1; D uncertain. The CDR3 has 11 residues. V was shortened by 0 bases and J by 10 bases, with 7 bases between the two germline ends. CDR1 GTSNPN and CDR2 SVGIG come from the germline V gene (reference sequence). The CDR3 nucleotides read TGTGCCTGGAGTGTTTTAAGGGAGCAGTTCTTC. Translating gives CAWSVLREQFF.

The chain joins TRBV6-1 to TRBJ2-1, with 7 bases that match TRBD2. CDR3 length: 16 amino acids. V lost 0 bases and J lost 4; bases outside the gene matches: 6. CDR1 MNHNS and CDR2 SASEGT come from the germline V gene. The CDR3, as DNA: TGTGCCAGCAGTGAAGCGCTGGGAGGGGCATACAATGAGCAGTTCTTC. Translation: CASSEALGGAYNEQFF.

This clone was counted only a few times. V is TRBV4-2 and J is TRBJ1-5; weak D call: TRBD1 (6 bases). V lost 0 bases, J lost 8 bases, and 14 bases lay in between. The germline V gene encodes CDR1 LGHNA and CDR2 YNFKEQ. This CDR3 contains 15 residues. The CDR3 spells CASSQDQGFGEPQHF. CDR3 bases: TGTGCCAGCAGCCAAGATCAGGGGTTTGGGGAGCCCCAGCATTTT.

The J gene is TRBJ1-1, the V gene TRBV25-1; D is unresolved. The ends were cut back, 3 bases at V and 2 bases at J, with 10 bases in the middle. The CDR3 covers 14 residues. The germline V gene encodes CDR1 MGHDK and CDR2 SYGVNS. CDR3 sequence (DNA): TGTGCCAGCAGTGACCCACGGGTAAACACTGAAGCTTTCTTT. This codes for CASSDPRVNTEAFF.

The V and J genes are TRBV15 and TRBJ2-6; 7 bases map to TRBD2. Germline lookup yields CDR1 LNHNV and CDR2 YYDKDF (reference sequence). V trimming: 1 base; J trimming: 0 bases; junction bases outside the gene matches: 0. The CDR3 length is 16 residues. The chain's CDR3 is CATSRGEGSGANVLTF. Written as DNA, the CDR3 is TGTGCCACCAGCAGAGGGGAGGGCTCTGGGGCCAACGTCCTGACTTTC.

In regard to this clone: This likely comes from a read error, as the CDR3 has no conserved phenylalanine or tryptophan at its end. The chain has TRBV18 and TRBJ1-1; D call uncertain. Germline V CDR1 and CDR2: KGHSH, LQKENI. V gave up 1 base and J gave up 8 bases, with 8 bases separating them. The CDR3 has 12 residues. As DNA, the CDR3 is TGTGCCAGCTCACCACTCGGACCAGAAGCTTTCCTT. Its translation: CASSPLGPEAFL.

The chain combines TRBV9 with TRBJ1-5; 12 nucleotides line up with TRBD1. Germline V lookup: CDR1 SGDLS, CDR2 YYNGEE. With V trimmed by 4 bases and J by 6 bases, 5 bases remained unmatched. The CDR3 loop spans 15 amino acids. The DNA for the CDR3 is TGTGCCAGCAGCCGGGGACAGGGGGCTGGTCAGCCCCAGCATTTT. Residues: CASSRGQGAGQPQHF.

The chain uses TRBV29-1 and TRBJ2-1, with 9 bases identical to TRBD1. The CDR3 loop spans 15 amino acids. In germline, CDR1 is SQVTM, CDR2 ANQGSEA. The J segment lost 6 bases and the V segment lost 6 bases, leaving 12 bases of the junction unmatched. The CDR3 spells CSVHGTGFGSNEQFF. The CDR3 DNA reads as TGCAGCGTACATGGGACAGGGTTTGGTTCCAATGAGCAGTTCTTC.

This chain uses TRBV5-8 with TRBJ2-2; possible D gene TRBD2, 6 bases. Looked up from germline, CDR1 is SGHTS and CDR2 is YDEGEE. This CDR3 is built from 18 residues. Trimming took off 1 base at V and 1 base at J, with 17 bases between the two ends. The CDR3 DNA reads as TGTGCCAGCAGCTTGAGGGCGGGGCAGTTGCAGAACACCGGGGAGCTGTTTTTT. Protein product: CASSLRAGQLQNTGELFF.

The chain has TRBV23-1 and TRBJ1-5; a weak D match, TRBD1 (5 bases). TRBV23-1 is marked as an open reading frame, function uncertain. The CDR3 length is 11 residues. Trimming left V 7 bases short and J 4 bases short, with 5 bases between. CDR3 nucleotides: TGCGCCAGCAAGGGGAATCAGCCCCAGCATTTT. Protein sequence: CASKGNQPQHF.

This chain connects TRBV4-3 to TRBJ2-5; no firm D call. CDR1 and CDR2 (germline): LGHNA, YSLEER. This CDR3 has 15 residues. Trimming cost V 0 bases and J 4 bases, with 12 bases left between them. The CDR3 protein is CASSQDSYAGETQYF. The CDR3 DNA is TGCGCCAGCAGCCAAGATTCGTACGCAGGAGAGACCCAGTACTTC.

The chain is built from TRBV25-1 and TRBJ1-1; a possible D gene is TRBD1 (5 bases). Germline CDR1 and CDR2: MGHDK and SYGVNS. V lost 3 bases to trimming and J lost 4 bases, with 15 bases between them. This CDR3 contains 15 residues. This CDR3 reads CASSEVGQRGTEAFF. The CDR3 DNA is TGTGCCAGCAGTGAGGTGGGGCAACGGGGCACTGAAGCTTTCTTT.

CDR3 loop: CASIDTGELFF. The DNA for the CDR3 is TGCGCCAGCATAGACACCGGGGAGCTGTTTTTT. This sequence joins TRBV10-2 and TRBJ2-2; D is unclear. V was shortened by 7 bases and J by 3 bases, with 3 bases between the two germline ends. This CDR3 is 11 amino acids long. Germline lookup yields CDR1 WSHSY and CDR2 SAAADI.

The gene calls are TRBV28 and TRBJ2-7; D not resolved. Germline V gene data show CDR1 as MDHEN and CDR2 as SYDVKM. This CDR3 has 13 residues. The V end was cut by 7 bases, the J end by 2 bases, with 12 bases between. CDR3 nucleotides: TGTGCCAGCACCTCGGACGTCGCCTACGAGCAGTACTTC. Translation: CASTSDVAYEQYF.

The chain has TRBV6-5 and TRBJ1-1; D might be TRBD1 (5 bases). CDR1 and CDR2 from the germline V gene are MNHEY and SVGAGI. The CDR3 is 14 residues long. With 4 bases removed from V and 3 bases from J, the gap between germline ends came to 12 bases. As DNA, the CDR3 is TGTGCCAGCAGTTCTGCCCCAGGGTACACTGAAGCTTTCTTT. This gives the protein CASSSAPGYTEAFF.

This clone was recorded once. CDR3: CASSAHHRVRDLNTIYF. The CDR3 coding sequence is TGTGCCAGCAGCGCTCACCACAGGGTTAGGGATCTAAACACCATATATTTT. The chain has TRBV11-2 and TRBJ1-3; TRBD1 might be the D (6 bases). The CDR3 extends over 17 amino acids. Trimming pared 5 bases from V and 6 bases from J, leaving 23 bases between. Germline V lookup: CDR1 SGHAT, CDR2 FQNNGV. Full variable domain (remainder filled in from reference TRBV11-2 and TRBJ1-3): EAGVAQSPRYKIIEKRQSVAFWCNPISGHATLYWYQQILGQGPKLLIQFQNNGVVDDSQLPKDRFSAERLKGVDSTLKIQPAKLEDSAVYLCASSAHHRVRDLNTIYFGEGSWLTVV.

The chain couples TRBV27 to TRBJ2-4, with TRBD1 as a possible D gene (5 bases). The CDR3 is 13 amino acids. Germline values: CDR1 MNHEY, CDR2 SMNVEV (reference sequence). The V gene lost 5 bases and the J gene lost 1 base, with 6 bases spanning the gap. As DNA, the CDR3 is TGTGCCAGCAGTCCAGGGGCCAAAAACATTCAGTACTTC. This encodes CASSPGAKNIQYF.